These 3 T cell receptor beta chains were all obtained from the same sample, sequenced in a study of glioma-infiltrating T cells. TCR alpha and beta CDR3 regions were amplified from RNA using iRepertoire nested multiplex PCR. From the multiplex PCR reads, TCRdb called clonotypes with MiXCR, one entry per CDR3 protein. The sample holds some 85,000 distinct CDR3 sequences, about 25% seen once. The sample comprised glioma tissue, nonneoplastic brain tissue, or PBMCs (not recorded which). Receptors originate from a human donor with low-grade glioma or glioblastoma, undergoing nonglioma brain surgery, or in good health (not recorded which).

As concerns this clonotype: A much larger clone sits a single nucleotide away, making a read error possible. The rearrangement uses TRBV3-1 and TRBJ1-6; D remains ambiguous. Germline assignment: CDR1 LGHDT and CDR2 YNNKEL (reference sequence). V lost 1 base and J lost 9, with 10 bases in between. The CDR3 covers 14 residues. CDR3 nucleotides: TGTGCCAGCAGCCAAGGCAGCTGGGGTTCACCCCTCCACTTT. Encoded protein: CASSQGSWGSPLHF. Full variable domain (outside the CDR3, taken from reference TRBV3-1 and TRBJ1-6): DTAVSQTPKYLVTQMGNDKSIKCEQNLGHDTMYWYKQDSKKFLKIMFSYNNKELIINETVPNRFSPKSPDKAHLNLHINSLELGDSAVYFCASSQGSWGSPLHFGNGTRLTVT.

This clonotype was observed many times. V gene TRBV15 combines with J gene TRBJ2-5; D uncertain. The CDR3 consists of 14 residues. V lost 0 bases and J lost 3, with 8 bases in between. CDR1 is LNHNV, CDR2 YYDKDF, per germline (reference sequence). CDR3 sequence reads: CATSRDIREETQYF. Here the CDR3 DNA reads TGTGCCACCAGCAGAGATATCAGAGAAGAGACCCAGTACTTC.

About this clonotype itself: Possible read error: a much larger clone is one base away. V is TRBV29-1 and J is TRBJ2-1; D uncertain. The CDR3 is 11 residues long. V lost 3 bases and J lost 13, with 13 bases in between. The germline gives CDR1 SQVTM, CDR2 ANQGSEA. In DNA, the CDR3 is TGCAGCGTTGACGGTGAAAAGGAACAGTTCTTC. It yields the protein CSVDGEKEQFF.